The T cell receptor beta chain described here comes from a study of T cells in Graves' hyperthyroidism and ophthalmopathy. The investigators amplified TCR beta CDR3 regions from RNA transcripts. The HTBI primer set drove a first-round RT-PCR of the TCR CDR3. TCRdb called the multiplex PCR reads again in MiXCR, with one record for every CDR3 protein. In the table there are 270,000 or so distinct CDR3 sequences, around 15% of which are singletons. Worth noting for this clonotype: Its antigen is unidentified.

The CDR3 spans 12 residues. Looked up from germline, CDR1 is SNHLY and CDR2 is FYNNEI. V gave up 3 bases and J gave up 7 bases, with 10 bases separating them. Study results and caveats: The model foresaw ophthalmopathy a median 6.5 months prior to onset.

The receptor was derived from a woman in her forties or fifties with Graves' hyperthyroidism that later progressed to Graves' ophthalmopathy. The gene calls are TRBV2 and TRBJ2-7; D uncertain. The sample taken for sequencing was blood. CDR3 nucleotide sequence: TGTGCCAGCAGTGAGGCTGGGTTTGAGCAGTACTTC. This codes for CASSEAGFEQYF. The full variable domain, its missing parts supplied by reference TRBV2 and TRBJ2-7, is EPEVTQTPSHQVTQMGQEVILRCVPISNHLYFYWYRQILGQKVEFLVSFYNNEISEKSEIFDDQFSVERPDGSNFTLKIRSTKLEDSAMYFCASSEAGFEQYFGPGTRLTVT.